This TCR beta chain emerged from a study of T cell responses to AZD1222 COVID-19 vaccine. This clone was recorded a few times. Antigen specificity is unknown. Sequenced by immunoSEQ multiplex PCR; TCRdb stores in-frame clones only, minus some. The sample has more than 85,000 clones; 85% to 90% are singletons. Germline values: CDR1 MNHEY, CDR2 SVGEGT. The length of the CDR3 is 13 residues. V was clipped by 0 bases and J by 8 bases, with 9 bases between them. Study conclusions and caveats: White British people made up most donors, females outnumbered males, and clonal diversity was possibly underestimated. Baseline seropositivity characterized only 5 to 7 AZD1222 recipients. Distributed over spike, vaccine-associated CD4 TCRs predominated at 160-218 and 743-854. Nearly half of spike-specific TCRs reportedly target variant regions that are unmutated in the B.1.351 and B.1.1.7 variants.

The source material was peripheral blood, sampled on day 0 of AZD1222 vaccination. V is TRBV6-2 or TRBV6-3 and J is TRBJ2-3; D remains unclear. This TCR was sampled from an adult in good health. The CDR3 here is CASSYSNVATQYF. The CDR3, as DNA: TGTGCCAGCAGTTACTCGAACGTTGCTACGCAGTATTTT.